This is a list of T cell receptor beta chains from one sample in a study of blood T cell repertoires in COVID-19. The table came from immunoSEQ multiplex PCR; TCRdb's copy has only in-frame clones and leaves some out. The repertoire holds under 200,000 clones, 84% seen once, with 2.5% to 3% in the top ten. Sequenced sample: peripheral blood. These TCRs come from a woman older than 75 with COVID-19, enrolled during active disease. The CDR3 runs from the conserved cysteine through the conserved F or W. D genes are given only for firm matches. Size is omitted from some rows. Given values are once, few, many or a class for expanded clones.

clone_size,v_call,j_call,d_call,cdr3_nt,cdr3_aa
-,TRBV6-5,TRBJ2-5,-,TGTGCCAGCAGAAAGAGCCAGGGTCATCAAGAGACCCAGTACTTC,CASRKSQGHQETQYF
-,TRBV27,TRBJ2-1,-,TGTGCCAGCAGTTTAGCGTACGGGGAAACCTCCTACAATGAGCAGTTCTTC,CASSLAYGETSYNEQFF
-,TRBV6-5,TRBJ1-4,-,TGTGCCAGCAGTCCAGATAATGAAAAACTGTTTTTT,CASSPDNEKLFF
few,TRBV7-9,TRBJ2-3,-,TGTGCCAGCAGCACAGGTATTAGCACAGATACGCAGTATTTT,CASSTGISTDTQYF
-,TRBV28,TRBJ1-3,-,TGTGCCAGCAGTTTCAGAGACGGGGGGTGGTCTGGAAACACCATATATTTT,CASSFRDGGWSGNTIYF
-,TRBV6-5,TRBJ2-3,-,TGTGCCAGCAGCCCCTCACAAGATACGCAGTATTTT,CASSPSQDTQYF
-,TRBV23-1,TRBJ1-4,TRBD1,TGCGCCCGCAGGGGGGGGGAGGTGGCTAATGAAAAACTGTTTTTT,CARRGGEVANEKLFF
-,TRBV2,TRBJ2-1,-,TGTGCCAGCAGGCAGGGAGGACTACTGTTCTTC,CASRQGGLLFF
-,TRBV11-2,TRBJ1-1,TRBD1,TGTGCCAGCAGCGCCTACAGGGGATCCACTGAAGCTTTCTTT,CASSAYRGSTEAFF
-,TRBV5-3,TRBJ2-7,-,TGTGCCAGAAGCTTGAGGCAGGGTAGTTACTCCTACGAGCAGTACTTC,CARSLRQGSYSYEQYF
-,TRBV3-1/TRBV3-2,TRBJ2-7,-,TGTGCCAGCAGCCAAGGGCTTGTCGCCTACGAGCAGTACTTC,CASSQGLVAYEQYF
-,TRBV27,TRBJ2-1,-,TGTGCCAGCAGTTTATCGGGGGCAATCTACAATGAGCAGTTCTTC,CASSLSGAIYNEQFF
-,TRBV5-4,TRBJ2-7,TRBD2,TGTGCCAGCAGCTGGGGGGGAAGCGGCAACTACGAGCAGTACTTC,CASSWGGSGNYEQYF
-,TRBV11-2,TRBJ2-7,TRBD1,TGTGCCAGCAGTGACAGGGTCTACGAGCAGTACTTC,CASSDRVYEQYF
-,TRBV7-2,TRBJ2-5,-,TGTGCCAGCAGCAAGTGGGCCTATGAGACCCAGTACTTC,CASSKWAYETQYF
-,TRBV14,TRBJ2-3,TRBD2,TGTGCCAGCAGCCATGGGAGGGGAGCGGGAAGCACAGATACGCAGTATTTT,CASSHGRGAGSTDTQYF
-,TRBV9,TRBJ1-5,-,TGTGCCAGCAGCGTAGCGTCCGATCAGCCCCAGCATTTT,CASSVASDQPQHF
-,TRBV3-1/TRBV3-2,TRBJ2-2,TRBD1,TGTGCCAGCAGCCAAGCAAGGGGGCAAGGGTCCGGGGAGCTGTTTTTT,CASSQARGQGSGELFF
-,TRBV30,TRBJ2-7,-,TGTGCCTGGACCAAGCGCCACGAGCAGTACTTC,CAWTKRHEQYF
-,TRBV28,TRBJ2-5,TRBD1,TGTGCCAGCAGCTCGCAAAACCGGGACAGGGGAGAGACCCAGTACTTC,CASSSQNRDRGETQYF
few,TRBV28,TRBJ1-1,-,TGTGCCAGCAGTAGTCCCCAGGCTAACACTGAAGCTTTCTTT,CASSSPQANTEAFF
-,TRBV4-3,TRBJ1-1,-,TGCGCCAGCAGCCAAGTTTCGGGGGTCACTGAAGCTTTCTTT,CASSQVSGVTEAFF
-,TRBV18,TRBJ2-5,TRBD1,TGTGCCAGCTCACTAGGGACAGGGGAGGAGACCCAGTACTTC,CASSLGTGEETQYF
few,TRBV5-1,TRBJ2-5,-,TGCGCCAGCAGCATGGGGACATACCAAGAGACCCAGTACTTC,CASSMGTYQETQYF
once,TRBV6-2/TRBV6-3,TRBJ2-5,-,TGTGCCAGCAGTTACGGTTGGCCCAACCCCGGGGAGACCCAGTACTTC,CASSYGWPNPGETQYF
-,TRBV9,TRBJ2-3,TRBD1,TGTGCCAGCAGCTTCTCCGGACAGGGGGCGCGGACAGATACGCAGTATTTT,CASSFSGQGARTDTQYF
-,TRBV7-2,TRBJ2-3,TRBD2,TGTGCCAGCAGCCCGCCGGGACTAGCGGGGTGGTGGGAAGATACGCAGTATTTT,CASSPPGLAGWWEDTQYF
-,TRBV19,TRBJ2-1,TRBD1,TGTGCCAGTAGTACAGACAGGGTCCCGCTCAATGAGCAGTTCTTC,CASSTDRVPLNEQFF
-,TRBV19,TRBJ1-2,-,TGTGCCAGTAGAATCCTAAACTATGGCTACACCTTC,CASRILNYGYTF
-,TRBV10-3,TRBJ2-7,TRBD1,TGTGCCATCAAATCGACAGGGGGCACCTACGAGCAGTACTTC,CAIKSTGGTYEQYF
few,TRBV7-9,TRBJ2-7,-,TGTGCCAGCAGCCTTCCGTTGGAGTACGAGCAGTACTTC,CASSLPLEYEQYF
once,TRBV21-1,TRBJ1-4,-,TGTGCCAGCAGCAAAGCATTCGGGGAAACTAATGAAAAACTGTTTTTT,CASSKAFGETNEKLFF
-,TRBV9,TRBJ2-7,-,TGTGCCAGCAGCCCGGGCAGGGCCATCCACGAGCAGTACTTC,CASSPGRAIHEQYF
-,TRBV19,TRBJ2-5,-,TGTGCCAGTAGCCCCCCCGGGGTGGAGACCCAGTACTTC,CASSPPGVETQYF
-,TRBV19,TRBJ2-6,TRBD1,TGTGCCAGTAGTATAGAGCAGGGGGTTATTGGGGCCAACGTCCTGACTTTC,CASSIEQGVIGANVLTF
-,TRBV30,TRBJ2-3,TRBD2,TGTGCCTGCACCCCGGATAGCGGGAGCACAGATACGCAGTATTTT,CACTPDSGSTDTQYF
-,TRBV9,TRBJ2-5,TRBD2,TGTGCCAGCAGCGTAGGCGCTAGCGGTTGGGAGACCCAGTACTTC,CASSVGASGWETQYF